This T cell receptor beta chain appears in the sequencing data of a study of T cells in Graves' hyperthyroidism and ophthalmopathy. Of note for this clonotype: The junction shows a germline mismatch at one end, possibly a read error.

TCR beta CDR3 sequences were amplified from RNA transcripts. The HTBI set primed first-round TCR CDR3 RT-PCR. TCRdb fed the multiplex PCR reads into MiXCR, producing one record per CDR3 protein. The sample has a few hundred thousand distinct CDR3 sequences; roughly 50% are singletons. The CDR3 is made up of 18 amino acids. The V gene's germline CDR1 is SGHTA and CDR2 FQGNSA. The chain carries TRBV7-2 and TRBJ2-7; TRBD2 is a possible D gene (5 bases). The sample was peripheral blood or thyroid tissue (not recorded which). This TCR was recovered from a woman between 18 and 29 years old with Graves' hyperthyroidism. The CDR3 coding sequence is TGCGCCAGCAGCCAAATCCCCAGGACTTCCCGGAGCTCCTACGAGCAGTACTTC. It is translated as CASSQIPRTSRSSYEQYF.